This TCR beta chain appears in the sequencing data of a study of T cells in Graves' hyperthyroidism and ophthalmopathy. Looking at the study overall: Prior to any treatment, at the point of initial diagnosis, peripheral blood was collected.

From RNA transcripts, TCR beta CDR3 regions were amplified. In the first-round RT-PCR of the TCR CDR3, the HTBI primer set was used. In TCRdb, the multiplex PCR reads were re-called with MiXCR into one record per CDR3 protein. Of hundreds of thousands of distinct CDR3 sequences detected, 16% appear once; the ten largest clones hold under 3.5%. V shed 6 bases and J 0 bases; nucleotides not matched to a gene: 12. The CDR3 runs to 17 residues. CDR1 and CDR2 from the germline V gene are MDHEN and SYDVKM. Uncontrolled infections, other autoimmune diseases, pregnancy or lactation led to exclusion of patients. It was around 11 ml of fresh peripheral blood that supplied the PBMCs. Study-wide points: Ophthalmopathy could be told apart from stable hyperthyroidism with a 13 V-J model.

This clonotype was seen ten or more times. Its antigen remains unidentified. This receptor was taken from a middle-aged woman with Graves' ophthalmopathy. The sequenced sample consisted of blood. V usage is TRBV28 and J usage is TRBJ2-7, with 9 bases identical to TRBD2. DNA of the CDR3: TGTGCCAGCAGCCTTCACTCGGTGACTAGCGGCTCCTACGAGCAGTACTTC. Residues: CASSLHSVTSGSYEQYF. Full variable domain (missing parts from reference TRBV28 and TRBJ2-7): DVKVTQSSRYLVKRTGEKVFLECVQDMDHENMFWYRQDPGLGLRLIYFSYDVKMKEKGDIPEGYSVSREKKERFSLILESASTNQTSMYLCASSLHSVTSGSYEQYFGPGTRLTVT.